Below, 17 T cell receptor beta chains from the same sample are listed, as sequenced in a study of cytomegalovirus exposure and HLA in healthy donors (dated by TCRdb to between 2016 and 2019). Library preparation employed the immunoSEQ multiplex PCR assay. For the multiplex PCR, a mixture combining 60 forward primers for TCR Vbeta segments and 13 reverse primers for TCR Jbeta segments was used. What TCRdb holds here is the immuneACCESS table cut down to in-frame rearrangements. Part of the clones is not present; checked against another copy, under half of the missing clones reflect an unresolved V gene, and the others are unexplained. Across this sample there are roughly 180,000 clones, with more than 80% seen only once. In total, the top ten clones hold about 0.76% of the sample. Material for sequencing was PBMCs. The source is a woman aged 18-35 years in good health and CMV-seronegative.

CDR3 loop: CASKWGLQETQYF. The CDR3 bases are TGTGCCAGCAAGTGGGGACTTCAAGAGACCCAGTACTTC. J is TRBJ2-5 and V is TRBV28; TRBD2 is a possible D gene (6 bases). CDR1 is MDHEN, CDR2 SYDVKM, per germline. Trimming took off 7 bases at V and 2 bases at J, with 11 bases between the two ends. CDR3 length: 13 amino acids. Using reference TRBV28 and TRBJ2-5 for the parts outside the CDR3, the full variable domain is DVKVTQSSRYLVKRTGEKVFLECVQDMDHENMFWYRQDPGLGLRLIYFSYDVKMKEKGDIPEGYSVSREKKERFSLILESASTNQTSMYLCASKWGLQETQYFGPGTRLLVL.

The chain combines TRBV6-5 with TRBJ1-5, with 9 bases that match TRBD1. CDR1 MNHEY and CDR2 SVGAGI come from the germline V gene. J lost 4 bases, V lost 4 bases, and 5 bases had no gene match. This CDR3 spans 15 amino acids. The CDR3 spells CASSSGQGWNQPQHF. Here the CDR3 DNA reads TGTGCCAGCAGTTCCGGACAGGGGTGGAATCAGCCCCAGCATTTT.

This rearrangement joins TRBV6-1 to TRBJ2-7; TRBD1 matches at 7 bases. Germline trimming cut 3 bases from V and 5 bases from J; bases unmatched to any gene: 13. The CDR3 is 16 residues long. Germline-derived CDR1 and CDR2 are MNHNS and SASEGT. CDR3 sequence reads: CASSDPTGFHPHEQYF. DNA of the CDR3: TGTGCCAGCAGTGACCCGACAGGGTTTCACCCGCACGAGCAGTACTTC.

This chain connects TRBV4-1 to TRBJ2-3; maybe TRBD2 (6 bases). This CDR3 spans 17 amino acids. Trimming removed 1 base from V and 7 bases from J, with 21 bases in between. Germline V gene sequence: CDR1 MGHRA, CDR2 YSYEKL. The chain's CDR3 is CASSQGWEALGGNTQYF. In nucleotides, the CDR3 is TGCGCCAGCAGCCAAGGGTGGGAGGCCCTCGGGGGAAATACGCAGTATTTT.

This clone was seen a handful of times. The V gene is TRBV5-6, the J gene TRBJ2-7, with D tentatively TRBD2 (5 bases). From germline, CDR1 is SGHDT and CDR2 YYEEEE. This CDR3 is built from 16 residues. V was cut by 0 bases and J by 5 bases, with 18 bases left in between. The CDR3 spells CASSLATGRLGDEQYF. CDR3 nucleotide sequence: TGTGCCAGCAGCTTGGCCACGGGAAGACTCGGCGACGAGCAGTACTTC. Based on the CDR3 plus reference TRBV5-6 and TRBJ2-7, the full variable domain is DAGVTQSPTHLIKTRGQQVTLRCSPKSGHDTVSWYQQALGQGPQFIFQYYEEEERQRGNFPDRFSGHQFPNYSSELNVNALLLGDSALYLCASSLATGRLGDEQYFGPGTRLTVT.

CDR3 sequence: CASSDDRGGNQPQHF. The CDR3 nucleotides are TGTGCCAGCAGTGACGATAGGGGTGGCAATCAGCCCCAGCATTTT. This chain connects TRBV2 to TRBJ1-5; D is possibly TRBD1 (5 bases). CDR1 and CDR2 from the germline V gene are SNHLY and FYNNEI. V dropped 3 bases and J dropped 2 bases, with 11 bases sitting between them. This CDR3 has 15 amino acids. Complete variable domain (other parts from reference TRBV2 and TRBJ1-5): EPEVTQTPSHQVTQMGQEVILRCVPISNHLYFYWYRQILGQKVEFLVSFYNNEISEKSEIFDDQFSVERPDGSNFTLKIRSTKLEDSAMYFCASSDDRGGNQPQHFGDGTRLSIL.

V and J are TRBV7-3 and TRBJ2-1; 10 bases are a match to TRBD2. CDR3 length: 15 amino acids. Germline assignment: CDR1 SGHTA and CDR2 FQGTGA. After removal of 2 bases from V and 7 bases from J, the junction contained 5 bases not matched to a gene. The CDR3 loop reads CASSLQGLADNEQFF. CDR3 sequence (DNA): TGTGCCAGCAGCTTACAAGGACTAGCGGATAATGAGCAGTTCTTC.

This chain joins TRBV4-1 and TRBJ1-5, with D tentatively TRBD1 (5 bases). Trimming removed 1 base at V and 7 bases at J, with 14 bases between. Germline V lookup: CDR1 MGHRA, CDR2 YSYEKL. This CDR3 is 15 amino acids long. CDR3 nucleotide sequence: TGCGCCAGCAGCCAAGGCGGGGGGTATGAGCAGCCCCAGCATTTT. It translates to CASSQGGGYEQPQHF.

This rearrangement joins TRBV11-2 to TRBJ2-1; TRBD2 matches 9 bases. Germline lookup yields CDR1 SGHAT and CDR2 FQNNGV. Trimming removed 5 bases from V and 7 bases from J; junction bases left unmatched: 12. The CDR3 is 16 amino acids. Here the CDR3 reads CASSLQGSGSVNEQFF. The CDR3 bases are TGTGCCAGCAGCCTACAGGGTAGCGGGAGTGTGAATGAGCAGTTCTTC.

This chain connects TRBV4-1 to TRBJ2-5, with 10 bases that match TRBD1. TRBJ2-7 explains the end of the DNA better; the J call may be wrong. The CDR3 spans 15 residues. Germline CDR1 MGHRA, CDR2 YSYEKL. The chain's CDR3 is CASSRGQGVGNEQYF. In DNA, the CDR3 is TGCGCCAGCAGCCGTGGACAGGGGGTAGGGAACGAGCAGTACTTC.

V usage is TRBV5-6 and J usage is TRBJ2-1, with D maybe TRBD1 (8 bases). Germline lookup yields CDR1 SGHDT and CDR2 YYEEEE. V was trimmed by 2 bases and J by 1 base, leaving 22 bases between them. The CDR3 runs to 19 residues. The CDR3 DNA follows: TGTGCCAGCAGCTTATTTCAGGGGGCGGCTAGCGGTTCCTACAATGAGCAGTTCTTC. This translates into CASSLFQGAASGSYNEQFF.

About this clone: This specimen includes other DNA sequences encoding the same CDR3. V is TRBV2 and J is TRBJ2-2; D is possibly TRBD2 (5 bases). The CDR3 has 12 residues. Trimming left V 8 bases short and J 8 bases short, with 12 bases between. Germline-derived CDR1 and CDR2 are SNHLY and FYNNEI. CDR3 sequence reads: CASVGLAGELFF. The CDR3 DNA follows: TGTGCCAGCGTAGGGCTAGCTGGGGAGCTGTTTTTT.

J is TRBJ1-5 and V is TRBV6-1, with unresolved D. Trimming removed 6 bases at V and 6 bases at J, with 9 bases between. Germline CDR1 reads MNHNS; CDR2 reads SASEGT. The CDR3 consists of 12 residues. The CDR3 coding sequence is TGTGCCAGCAGAGAGCGGTTTCAGCCCCAGCATTTT. Protein: CASRERFQPQHF.

The chain carries TRBV2 and TRBJ2-2; TRBD2 matches at 9 bases. CDR1 is SNHLY and CDR2 is FYNNEI in the germline V gene. This CDR3 is 17 amino acids long. With 6 bases clipped from V and 0 bases from J, the junction kept 8 bases outside the gene matches. The chain's CDR3 is CASRGHSGRANTGELFF. CDR3 nucleotides: TGTGCCAGCAGGGGGCATAGCGGGAGAGCGAACACCGGGGAGCTGTTTTTT.

The chain joins TRBV9 to TRBJ1-3, with D possibly matching TRBD1 (6 bases). This CDR3 is 16 amino acids long. CDR1 and CDR2 from the germline V gene are SGDLS and YYNGEE. Trimming took off 4 bases at V and 3 bases at J, with 17 bases between the two ends. Here the CDR3 DNA reads TGTGCCAGCAGCACAATAGGCAGGGGCGATGGAAACACCATATATTTT. Its translation: CASSTIGRGDGNTIYF.

The chain carries TRBV13 and TRBJ2-3; TRBD2 matches at 8 bases. Germline V gene sequence: CDR1 PRHDT, CDR2 FYEKMQ (reference sequence). With V trimmed by 5 bases and J by 1 base, 8 bases remained unmatched. The CDR3 has 16 amino acids. Written as DNA, the CDR3 is TGTGCCAGCAGCGTAGCTAGCGGGCGGGGCACAGATACGCAGTATTTT. It encodes CASSVASGRGTDTQYF.

The CDR3 sequence is CASSLVVAASYEQYF. CDR3 DNA sequence: TGCGCCAGCAGCTTGGTAGTAGCGGCTTCCTACGAGCAGTACTTC. The chain has TRBV5-1 and TRBJ2-7; maybe TRBD2 (6 bases). V lost 0 bases to trimming and J lost 1 base, with 11 bases between them. From germline, CDR1 is SGHRS and CDR2 YFSETQ. The CDR3 consists of 15 residues.